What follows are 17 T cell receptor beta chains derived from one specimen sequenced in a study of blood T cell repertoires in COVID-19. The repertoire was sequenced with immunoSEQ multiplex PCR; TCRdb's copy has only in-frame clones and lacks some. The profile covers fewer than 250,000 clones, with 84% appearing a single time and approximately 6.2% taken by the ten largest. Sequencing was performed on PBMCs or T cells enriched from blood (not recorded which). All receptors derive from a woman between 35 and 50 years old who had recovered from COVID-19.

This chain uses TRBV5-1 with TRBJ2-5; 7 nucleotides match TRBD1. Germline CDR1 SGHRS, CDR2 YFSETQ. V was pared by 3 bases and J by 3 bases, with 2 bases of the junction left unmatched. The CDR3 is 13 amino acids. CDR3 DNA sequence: TGCGCCAGCAGCTACAGGGGCGAAGAGACCCAGTACTTC. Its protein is CASSYRGEETQYF. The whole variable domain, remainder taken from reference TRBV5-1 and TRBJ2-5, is KAGVTQTPRYLIKTRGQQVTLSCSPISGHRSVSWYQQTPGQGLQFLFEYFSETQRNKGNFPGRFSGRQFSNSRSEMNVSTLELGDSALYLCASSYRGEETQYFGPGTRLLVL.

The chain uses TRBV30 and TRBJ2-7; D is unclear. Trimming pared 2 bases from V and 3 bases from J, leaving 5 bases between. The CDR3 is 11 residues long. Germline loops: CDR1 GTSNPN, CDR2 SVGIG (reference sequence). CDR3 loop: CAWSNSYEQYF. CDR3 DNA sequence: TGTGCCTGGAGTAACAGCTACGAGCAGTACTTC.

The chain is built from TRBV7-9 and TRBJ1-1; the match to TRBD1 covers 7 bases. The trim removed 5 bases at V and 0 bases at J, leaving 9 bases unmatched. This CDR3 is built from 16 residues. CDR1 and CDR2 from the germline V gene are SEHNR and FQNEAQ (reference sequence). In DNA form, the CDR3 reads TGTGCCAGCAGCCCCCCTGGGGACAGTCTGAACACTGAAGCTTTCTTT. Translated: CASSPPGDSLNTEAFF.

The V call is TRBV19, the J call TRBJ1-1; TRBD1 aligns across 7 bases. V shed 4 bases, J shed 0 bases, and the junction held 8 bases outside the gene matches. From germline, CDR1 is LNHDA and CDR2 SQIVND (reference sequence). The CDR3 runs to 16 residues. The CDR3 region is CASSKGPGGMNTEAFF. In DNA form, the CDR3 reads TGTGCCAGTAGTAAAGGACCAGGGGGGATGAACACTGAAGCTTTCTTT. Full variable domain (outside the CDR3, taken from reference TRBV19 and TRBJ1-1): DGGITQSPKYLFRKEGQNVTLSCEQNLNHDAMYWYRQDPGQGLRLIYYSQIVNDFQKGDIAEGYSVSREKKESFPLTVTSAQKNPTAFYLCASSKGPGGMNTEAFFGQGTRLTVV.

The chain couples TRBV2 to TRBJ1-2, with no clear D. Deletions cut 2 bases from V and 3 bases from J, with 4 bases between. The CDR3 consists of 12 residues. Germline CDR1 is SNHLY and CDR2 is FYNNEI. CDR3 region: CASSETYYGYTF. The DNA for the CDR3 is TGTGCCAGCAGTGAAACTTACTATGGCTACACCTTC. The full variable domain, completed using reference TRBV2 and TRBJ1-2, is EPEVTQTPSHQVTQMGQEVILRCVPISNHLYFYWYRQILGQKVEFLVSFYNNEISEKSEIFDDQFSVERPDGSNFTLKIRSTKLEDSAMYFCASSETYYGYTFGSGTRLTVV.

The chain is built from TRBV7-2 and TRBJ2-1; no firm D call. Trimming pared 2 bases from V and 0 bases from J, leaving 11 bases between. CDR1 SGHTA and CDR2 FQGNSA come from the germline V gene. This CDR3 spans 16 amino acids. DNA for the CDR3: TGTGCCAGCAGCTTATCGGTGTCTAGCTCCTACAATGAGCAGTTCTTC. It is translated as CASSLSVSSSYNEQFF.

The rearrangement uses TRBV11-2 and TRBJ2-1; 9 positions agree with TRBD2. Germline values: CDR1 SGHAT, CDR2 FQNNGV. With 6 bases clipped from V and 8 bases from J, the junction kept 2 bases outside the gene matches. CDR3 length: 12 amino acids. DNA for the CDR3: TGTGCCAGCAGGACTAGCGGATATGAGCAGTTCTTC. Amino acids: CASRTSGYEQFF.

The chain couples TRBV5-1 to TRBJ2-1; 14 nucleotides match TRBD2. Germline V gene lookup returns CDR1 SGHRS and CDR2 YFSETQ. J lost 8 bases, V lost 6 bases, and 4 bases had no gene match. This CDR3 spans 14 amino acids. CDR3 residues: CASTGTSGSYEQFF. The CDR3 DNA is TGCGCCAGCACCGGGACTAGCGGGAGCTATGAGCAGTTCTTC.

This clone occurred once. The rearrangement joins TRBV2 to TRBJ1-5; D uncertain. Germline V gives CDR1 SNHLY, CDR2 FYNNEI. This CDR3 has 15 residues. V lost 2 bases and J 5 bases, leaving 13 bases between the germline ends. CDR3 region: CASSELPPPDQPQHF. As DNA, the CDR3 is TGTGCCAGCAGTGAACTCCCACCCCCGGATCAGCCCCAGCATTTT.

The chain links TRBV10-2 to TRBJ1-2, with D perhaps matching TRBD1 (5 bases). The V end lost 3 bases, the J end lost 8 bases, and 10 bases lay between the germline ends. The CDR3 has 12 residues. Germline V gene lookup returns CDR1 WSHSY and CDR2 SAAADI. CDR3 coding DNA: TGCGCCAGCAGTGACGGAACAGGAGGCTACACCTTC. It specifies CASSDGTGGYTF.

CDR3 coding DNA: TGCAGTGCTAGTTCGCCTAGACTAGCGGGAGGCACCGGGGAGCTGTTTTTT. Translation gives CSASSPRLAGGTGELFF. The V call is TRBV20-1, the J call TRBJ2-2; 13 positions match TRBD2. Germline V gene data show CDR1 as DFQATT and CDR2 as SNEGSKA (reference sequence). Germline trimming cut 3 bases from V and 4 bases from J; bases unmatched to any gene: 8. CDR3 length: 17 residues.

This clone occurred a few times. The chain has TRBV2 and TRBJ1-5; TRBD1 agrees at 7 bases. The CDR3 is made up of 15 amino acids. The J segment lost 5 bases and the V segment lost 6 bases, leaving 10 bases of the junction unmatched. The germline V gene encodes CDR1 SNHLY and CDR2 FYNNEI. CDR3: CASSDPNRGDQPQHF. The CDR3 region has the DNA TGTGCCAGCAGCGACCCAAACAGGGGCGATCAGCCCCAGCATTTT.

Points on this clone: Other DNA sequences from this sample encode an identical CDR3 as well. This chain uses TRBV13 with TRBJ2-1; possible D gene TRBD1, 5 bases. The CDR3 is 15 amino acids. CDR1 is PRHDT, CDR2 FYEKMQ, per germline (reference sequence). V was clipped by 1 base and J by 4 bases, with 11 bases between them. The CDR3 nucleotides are TGTGCCAGCAGCTTAGTAGCAGGGTCGTACAATGAGCAGTTCTTC. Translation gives CASSLVAGSYNEQFF.

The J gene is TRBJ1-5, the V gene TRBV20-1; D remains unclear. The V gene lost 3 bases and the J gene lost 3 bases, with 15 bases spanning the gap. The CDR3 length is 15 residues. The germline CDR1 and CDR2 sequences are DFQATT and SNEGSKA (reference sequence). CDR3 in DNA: TGCAGTGCTAGTTTGGGGAGGGCCCCCAATCAGCCCCAGCATTTT. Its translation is CSASLGRAPNQPQHF.

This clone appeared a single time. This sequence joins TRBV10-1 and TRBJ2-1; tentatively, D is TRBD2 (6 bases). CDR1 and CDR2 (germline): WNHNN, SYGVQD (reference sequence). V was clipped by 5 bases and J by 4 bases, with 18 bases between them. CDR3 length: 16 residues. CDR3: CASSPRDDKPYNEQFF. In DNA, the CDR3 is TGCGCCAGCAGTCCGCGGGACGACAAACCGTACAATGAGCAGTTCTTC.

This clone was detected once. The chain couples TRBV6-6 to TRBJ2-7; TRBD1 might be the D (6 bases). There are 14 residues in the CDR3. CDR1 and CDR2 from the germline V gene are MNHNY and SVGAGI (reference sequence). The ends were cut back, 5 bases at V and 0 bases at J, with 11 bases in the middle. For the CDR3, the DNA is TGTGCCAGCAGTCGCGACAGGAGCTCCTACGAGCAGTACGTC. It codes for CASSRDRSSYEQYV.

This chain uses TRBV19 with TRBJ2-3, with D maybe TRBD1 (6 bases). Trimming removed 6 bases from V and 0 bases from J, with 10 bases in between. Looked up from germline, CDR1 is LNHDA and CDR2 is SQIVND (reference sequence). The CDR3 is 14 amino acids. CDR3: CASRGTFSTDTQYF. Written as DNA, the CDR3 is TGTGCCAGTAGAGGGACATTTAGCACAGATACGCAGTATTTT.